The TCR beta chain under discussion was sequenced for a study of blood T cell repertoires in COVID-19. Study-wide background: PBMCs, B-cell-depleted T cells, or T cells provided the cDNA or gDNA that made up the material.

Profiling relied on immunoSEQ multiplex PCR, and the TCRdb table lists in-frame clones only, not all of them. The repertoire holds some 450,000 clones, with roughly 89% as singletons. Losses at the gene ends were 5 bases for V and 8 bases for J; bases not matched to a gene: 12. This CDR3 has 15 amino acids. The germline gives CDR1 LGHDT, CDR2 YNNKEL (reference sequence). The TCR was taken from a man aged 18-30 years with COVID-19, enrolled during active disease. This chain uses TRBV3-1 (or the pseudogene TRBV3-2) with TRBJ2-3, with 8 bases aligning to TRBD2. Sequencing was carried out using peripheral blood. CDR3 nucleotides: TGTGCCAGCAGCAATAGCGCGGGGGCGGGGGGTACGCAGTATTTT. As protein: CASSNSAGAGGTQYF.